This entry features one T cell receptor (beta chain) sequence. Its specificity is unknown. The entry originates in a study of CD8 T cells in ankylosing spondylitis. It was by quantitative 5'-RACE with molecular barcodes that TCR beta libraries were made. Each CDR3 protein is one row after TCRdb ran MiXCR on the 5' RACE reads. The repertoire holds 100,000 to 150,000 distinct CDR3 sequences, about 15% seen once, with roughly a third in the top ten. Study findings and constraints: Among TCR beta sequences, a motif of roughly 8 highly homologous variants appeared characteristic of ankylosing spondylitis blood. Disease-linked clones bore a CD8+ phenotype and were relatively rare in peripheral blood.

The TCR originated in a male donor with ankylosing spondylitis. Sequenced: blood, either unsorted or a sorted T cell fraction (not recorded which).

The CDR3 loop is CASSYSGYYEQYF. In DNA, the CDR3 is TGTGCCAGCAGTTACTCCGGGTACTACGAGCAGTACTTC. The V and J genes are TRBV6-6 and TRBJ2-7; D ambiguous. The CDR3 extends over 13 amino acids. Germline CDR1 and CDR2: MNHNY and SVGAGI (reference sequence). V shed 0 bases and J shed 3 bases, with 6 bases lying between them.